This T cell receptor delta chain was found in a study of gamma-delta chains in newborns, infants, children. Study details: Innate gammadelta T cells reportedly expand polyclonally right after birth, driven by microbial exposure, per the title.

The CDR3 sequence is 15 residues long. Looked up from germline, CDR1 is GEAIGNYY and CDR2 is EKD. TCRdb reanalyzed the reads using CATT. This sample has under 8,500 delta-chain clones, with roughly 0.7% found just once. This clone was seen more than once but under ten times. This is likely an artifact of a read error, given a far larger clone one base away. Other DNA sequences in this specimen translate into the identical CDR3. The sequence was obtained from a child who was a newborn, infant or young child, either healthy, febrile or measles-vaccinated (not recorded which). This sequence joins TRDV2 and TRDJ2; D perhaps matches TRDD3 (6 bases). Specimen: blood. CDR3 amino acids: CACVRDNRLTAQLFF. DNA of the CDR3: TGCGCCTGTGTGCGGGATAACCGCTTGACAGCACAACTCTTCTTT.